The rows below give T cell receptor beta chains drawn from one sample of a study of technical replicates of blood from several donors. Assay: immunoSEQ multiplex PCR; the TCRdb copy retains only in-frame clones and omits some. Here the sample spans approximately 97,000 clones, about 95% being singletons. The sequenced sample consisted of T cells isolated from PBMCs. The receptors derive from a human donor in good health. Both conserved end residues are part of each CDR3. Fields, in order: J gene, V gene, clone size, D gene, CDR3 protein, CDR3 DNA. A D gene is named only where the DNA matches it firmly. Some rows mark clone size as missing; the rest say once, few, many or name a class of expanded clone.

J: TRBJ2-1; V: TRBV7-2; size: -; D: -; CDR3: CASSLLGGDNEQFF; DNA: TGTGCCAGCAGCCTCCTAGGAGGTGACAATGAGCAGTTCTTC
J: TRBJ1-4; V: TRBV28; size: -; D: -; CDR3: CASRLGSGVATNEKLFF; DNA: TGTGCCAGCAGACTAGGGTCCGGGGTTGCAACTAATGAAAAACTGTTTTTT
J: TRBJ1-4; V: TRBV27; size: -; D: -; CDR3: CASSFLDSINEKLFF; DNA: TGTGCCAGCAGTTTCCTGGACAGCATTAATGAAAAACTGTTTTTT
J: TRBJ2-1; V: TRBV7-3; size: -; D: -; CDR3: CASSLTRREQFF; DNA: TGTGCCAGCAGCTTAACGAGGCGTGAGCAGTTCTTC
J: TRBJ2-3; V: TRBV11-3; size: -; D: -; CDR3: CASSLSLVTDTQYF; DNA: TGTGCCAGCAGCTTATCACTAGTTACCGATACGCAGTATTTT
J: TRBJ2-7; V: TRBV7-9; size: -; D: TRBD2; CDR3: CASSPKGLAGASEQYF; DNA: TGTGCCAGCAGCCCAAAAGGACTAGCGGGAGCCTCCGAGCAGTACTTC
J: TRBJ2-7; V: TRBV28; size: -; D: -; CDR3: CASTHFGQSYEQYF; DNA: TGTGCCAGCACCCACTTTGGACAGTCCTACGAGCAGTACTTC
J: TRBJ2-3; V: TRBV7-3; size: -; D: -; CDR3: CASSLGSTDTQYF; DNA: TGTGCCAGCAGCTTGGGCAGCACAGATACGCAGTATTTT
J: TRBJ2-7; V: TRBV7-3; size: -; D: -; CDR3: CASSMDLGYEQYF; DNA: TGTGCCAGCAGCATGGACTTAGGCTACGAGCAGTACTTC
J: TRBJ2-2; V: TRBV28; size: -; D: -; CDR3: CASSLVRNTGELFF; DNA: TGTGCCAGCAGTTTGGTCAGGAACACCGGGGAGCTGTTTTTT
J: TRBJ1-2; V: TRBV6-5; size: -; D: -; CDR3: CASKTAYGYTF; DNA: TGTGCCAGCAAAACAGCTTATGGCTACACCTTC
J: TRBJ2-1; V: TRBV29-1; size: -; D: -; CDR3: CSVDGTPDGVYNEQFF; DNA: TGCAGCGTTGACGGGACTCCTGACGGGGTTTACAATGAGCAGTTCTTC
J: TRBJ2-3; V: TRBV11-3; size: -; D: -; CDR3: CASSVSGSTDTQYF; DNA: TGTGCCAGCAGCGTAAGCGGGAGCACAGATACGCAGTATTTT
J: TRBJ2-7; V: TRBV15; size: -; D: TRBD1; CDR3: CATSKVDRGGYEQYF; DNA: TGTGCCACCAGCAAAGTGGACAGGGGGGGATACGAGCAGTACTTC
J: TRBJ1-2; V: TRBV19; size: -; D: TRBD1; CDR3: CASWTGVGYTF; DNA: TGTGCCAGTTGGACAGGGGTTGGCTACACCTTC
J: TRBJ2-7; V: TRBV5-6; size: -; D: -; CDR3: CASSLEPGASYEQYF; DNA: TGTGCCAGCAGCTTGGAACCGGGAGCCTCCTACGAGCAGTACTTC
J: TRBJ1-1; V: TRBV30; size: few; D: -; CDR3: CAWTRASYGAEAFF; DNA: TGTGCCTGGACTAGGGCCTCCTACGGGGCTGAAGCTTTCTTT
J: TRBJ2-1; V: TRBV9; size: -; D: -; CDR3: CASSLGLAGIDEQFF; DNA: TGTGCCAGCAGCCTAGGACTGGCGGGGATCGATGAGCAGTTCTTC
J: TRBJ2-1; V: TRBV19; size: -; D: -; CDR3: CASSTGVNEQFF; DNA: TGTGCCAGTAGTACAGGGGTGAATGAGCAGTTCTTC
J: TRBJ1-1; V: TRBV14; size: -; D: -; CDR3: CASSPGSATEAFF; DNA: TGTGCCAGCAGCCCTGGTAGTGCCACTGAAGCTTTCTTT
J: TRBJ2-2; V: TRBV12-1; size: -; D: -; CDR3: CASSFDGILTGELFF; DNA: TGTGCCAGCAGCTTTGACGGTATTTTGACCGGGGAGCTGTTTTTT
J: TRBJ2-2; V: TRBV27; size: few; D: TRBD1; CDR3: CASSGRGHRGGELFF; DNA: TGTGCCAGCAGTGGCAGGGGGCATAGGGGCGGGGAGCTGTTTTTT
J: TRBJ1-4; V: TRBV6-5; size: -; D: TRBD1; CDR3: CASSLQGLSEKLFF; DNA: TGTGCCAGCAGCCTACAGGGGCTGAGTGAAAAACTGTTTTTT
J: TRBJ1-4; V: TRBV18; size: -; D: -; CDR3: CASSQGTAEEKLFF; DNA: TGTGCCAGCTCTCAGGGGACGGCCGAGGAAAAACTGTTTTTT